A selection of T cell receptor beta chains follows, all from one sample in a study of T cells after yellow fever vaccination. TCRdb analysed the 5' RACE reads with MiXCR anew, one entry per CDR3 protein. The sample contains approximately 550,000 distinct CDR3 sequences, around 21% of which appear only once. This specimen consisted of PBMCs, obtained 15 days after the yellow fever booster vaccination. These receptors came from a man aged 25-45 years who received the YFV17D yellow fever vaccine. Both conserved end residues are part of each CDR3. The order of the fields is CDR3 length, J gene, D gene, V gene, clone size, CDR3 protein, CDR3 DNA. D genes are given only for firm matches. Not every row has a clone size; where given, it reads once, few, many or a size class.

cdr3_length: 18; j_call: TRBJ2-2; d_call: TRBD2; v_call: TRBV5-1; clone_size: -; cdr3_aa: CASSRGTSGSEVSGELFF; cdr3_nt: TGCGCCAGCAGCAGAGGGACTAGCGGGAGTGAGGTATCCGGGGAGCTGTTTTTT
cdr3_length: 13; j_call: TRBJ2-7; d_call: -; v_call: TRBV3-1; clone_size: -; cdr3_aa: CASSQGRENEQYF; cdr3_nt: TGTGCCAGCAGCCAAGGAAGGGAGAACGAGCAGTACTTC
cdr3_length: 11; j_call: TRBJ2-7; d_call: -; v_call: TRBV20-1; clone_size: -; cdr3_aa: CSARVDGSGYF; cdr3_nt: TGCAGTGCTAGGGTGGACGGCTCCGGGTACTTC
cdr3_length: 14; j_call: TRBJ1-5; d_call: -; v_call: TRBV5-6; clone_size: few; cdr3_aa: CASTLGEGPQPQHF; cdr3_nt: TGTGCCAGCACCCTGGGAGAGGGACCCCAGCCCCAGCATTTT
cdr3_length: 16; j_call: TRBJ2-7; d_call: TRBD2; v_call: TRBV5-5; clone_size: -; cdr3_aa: CASSLEVSGSLNEQYF; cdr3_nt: TGTGCCAGCAGCTTGGAGGTTAGCGGGAGTCTCAACGAGCAGTACTTC
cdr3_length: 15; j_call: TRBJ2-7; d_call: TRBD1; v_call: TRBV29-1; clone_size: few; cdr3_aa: CSATSTWTGVDEQYF; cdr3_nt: TGCAGCGCCACCTCAACTTGGACAGGGGTGGACGAGCAGTACTTC
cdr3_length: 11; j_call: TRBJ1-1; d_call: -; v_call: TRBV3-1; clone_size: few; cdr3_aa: CASSQAGVAFF; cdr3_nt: TGTGCCAGCAGCCAAGCCGGAGTGGCTTTCTTT
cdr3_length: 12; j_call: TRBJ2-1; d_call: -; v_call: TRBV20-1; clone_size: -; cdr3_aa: CSAQRGHNEQFF; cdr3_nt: TGCAGTGCACAAAGAGGTCACAATGAGCAGTTCTTC
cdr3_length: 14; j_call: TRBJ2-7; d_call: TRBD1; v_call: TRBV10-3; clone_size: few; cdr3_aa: CAISDGTGISEQYF; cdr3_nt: TGTGCCATCAGCGACGGGACAGGGATCTCCGAGCAGTACTTC
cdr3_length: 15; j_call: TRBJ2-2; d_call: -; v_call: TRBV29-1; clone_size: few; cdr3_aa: CSVAGEGRIGGELFF; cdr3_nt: TGCAGCGTGGCCGGCGAGGGGCGCATAGGCGGGGAGCTGTTTTTT
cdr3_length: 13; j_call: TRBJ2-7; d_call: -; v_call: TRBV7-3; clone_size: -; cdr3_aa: CASSPSGIDEQYF; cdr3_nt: TGTGCCAGCAGCCCCAGCGGTATCGACGAGCAGTACTTC
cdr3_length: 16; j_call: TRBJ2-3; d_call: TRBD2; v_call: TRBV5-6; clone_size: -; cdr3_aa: CASSYTSSGRTDTQYF; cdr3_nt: TGTGCCAGCAGCTACACTTCTAGCGGGAGGACAGATACGCAGTATTTT
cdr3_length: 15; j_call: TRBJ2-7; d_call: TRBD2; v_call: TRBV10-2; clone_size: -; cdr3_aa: CASSESAGVGNEQYF; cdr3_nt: TGCGCCAGCAGTGAGTCCGCGGGAGTAGGGAACGAGCAGTACTTC
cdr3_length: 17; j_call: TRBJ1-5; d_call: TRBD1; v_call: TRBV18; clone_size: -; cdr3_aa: CASSPSQGTGGDQPQHF; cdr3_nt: TGTGCCAGCTCACCATCCCAAGGTACAGGGGGCGATCAGCCCCAGCATTTT
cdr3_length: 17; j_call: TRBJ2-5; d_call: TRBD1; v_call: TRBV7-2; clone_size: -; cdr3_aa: CASSLPLWEQGIETQYF; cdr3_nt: TGTGCCAGCAGCCTGCCCCTCTGGGAACAGGGGATAGAGACCCAGTACTTC
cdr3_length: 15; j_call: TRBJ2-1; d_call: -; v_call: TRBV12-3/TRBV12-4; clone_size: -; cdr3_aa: CASSPGTGVRDEQFF; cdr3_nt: TGTGCCAGCAGTCCCGGGACGGGGGTTCGTGATGAGCAGTTCTTC
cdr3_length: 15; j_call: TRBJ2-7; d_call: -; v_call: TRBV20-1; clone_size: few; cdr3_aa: CSAPPPGRLRGEQYF; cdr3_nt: TGCAGTGCTCCACCCCCGGGGCGCCTAAGGGGCGAGCAGTACTTC
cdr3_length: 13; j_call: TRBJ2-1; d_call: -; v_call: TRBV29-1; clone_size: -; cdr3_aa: CSFLVARGNEQFF; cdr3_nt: TGCAGCTTCCTGGTGGCGAGGGGCAATGAGCAGTTCTTC
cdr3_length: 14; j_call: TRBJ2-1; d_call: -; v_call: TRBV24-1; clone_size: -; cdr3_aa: CATSDEGRLPEQFF; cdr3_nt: TGTGCCACCAGTGACGAGGGGAGGTTGCCTGAGCAGTTCTTC
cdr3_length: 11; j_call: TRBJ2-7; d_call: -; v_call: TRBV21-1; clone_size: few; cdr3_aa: CASSKRGEQYF; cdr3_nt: TGTGCCAGCAGCAAGCGGGGCGAGCAGTACTTC
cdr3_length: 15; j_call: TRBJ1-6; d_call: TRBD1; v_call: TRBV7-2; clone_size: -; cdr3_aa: CASSLTGTGYSPLHF; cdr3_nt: TGTGCCAGCAGCCTAACCGGGACAGGCTATTCACCCCTCCACTTT
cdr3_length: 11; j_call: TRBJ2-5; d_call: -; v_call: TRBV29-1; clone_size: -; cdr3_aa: CSVESFLAQYF; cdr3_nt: TGCAGCGTTGAATCGTTCCTGGCCCAGTACTTC
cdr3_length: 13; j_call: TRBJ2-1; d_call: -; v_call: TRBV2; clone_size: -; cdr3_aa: CASSGNVYNEQFF; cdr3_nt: TGTGCCAGCAGTGGGAACGTTTACAATGAGCAGTTCTTC